This T cell receptor (beta chain) was captured by sequencing in a study of T cells after yellow fever vaccination. The study, taken as a whole, reports: Clonotypes appearing in both CD4 and CD8 compartments existed, and their share was small. Primary-vaccination clones mostly resurfaced post-booster (about 95% CD4, roughly 87% CD8).

This clonotype occurred a few times. Its antigen remains unidentified. As TCR cDNA was made by 5'RACE template switching, a universal primer site and UMIs were added. TCRdb used MiXCR to reprocess the 5' RACE reads, holding one entry per CDR3 protein. This table holds about 320,000 distinct CDR3 sequences, approximately 12% found once. Germline-derived CDR1 and CDR2 are SGHDT and YYEEEE. The CDR3 sequence is 13 residues long. The ends lost 1 base at V and 15 bases at J; junction bases unmatched: 6. The sequenced sample was CD4+ T cells sorted from PBMCs, obtained 45 days after the yellow fever booster vaccination. The rearrangement links TRBV5-6 to TRBJ2-2; 10 bases align to TRBD1. The receptor was derived from a man between 18 and 29 years old who received the YFV17D yellow fever vaccine. The DNA for the CDR3 is TGTGCCAGCAGCTTGCTCGACAGGGGGCTGATGTTTTTT. Amino acids: CASSLLDRGLMFF.